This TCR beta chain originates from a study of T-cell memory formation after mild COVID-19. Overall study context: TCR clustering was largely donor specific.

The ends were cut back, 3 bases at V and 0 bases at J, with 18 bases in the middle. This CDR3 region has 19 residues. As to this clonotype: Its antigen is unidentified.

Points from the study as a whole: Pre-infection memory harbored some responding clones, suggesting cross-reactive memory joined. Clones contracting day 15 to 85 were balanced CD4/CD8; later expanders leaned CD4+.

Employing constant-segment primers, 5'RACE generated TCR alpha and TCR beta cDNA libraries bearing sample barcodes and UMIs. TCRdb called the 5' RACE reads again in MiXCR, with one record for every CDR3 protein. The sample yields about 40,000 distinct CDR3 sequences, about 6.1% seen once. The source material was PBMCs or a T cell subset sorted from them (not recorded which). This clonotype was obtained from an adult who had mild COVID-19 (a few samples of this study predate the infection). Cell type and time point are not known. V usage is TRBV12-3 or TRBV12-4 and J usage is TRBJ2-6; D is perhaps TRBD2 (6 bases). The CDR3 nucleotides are TGTGCCAGCAGTTTCAGTCGGCTAGCGTTGAGCTCTGGGGCCAACGTCCTGACTTTC. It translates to CASSFSRLALSSGANVLTF.